This T cell receptor beta chain came from a study of vaccination effects on CD4 cells after COVID-19. Only in-frame clones appear in the TCRdb table, and some are missing; sequencing was by immunoSEQ multiplex PCR. The data contain over 25,000 clones, almost 75% of them singletons. A note on this clone: Its cognate antigen is unknown.

CD4+ T cells specific for antigen were expanded with viral peptide pools by the ViraFEST assay before sequencing. Following culture for approximately ten days, CD4+ T cells were isolated. BNT162b2 vaccine or mRNA-1273 vaccine was given to participants in two doses. V lost 0 bases to trimming and J lost 2 bases, with 9 bases between them. CDR3 length: 15 residues. From germline, CDR1 is MGHRA and CDR2 YSYEKL. The source material was CD4+ T cells from PBMCs cultured with HCoV-229E spike peptides, sampled after COVID-19 vaccination. The chain couples TRBV4-1 to TRBJ2-3; a weak D match, TRBD1 (5 bases). The TCR originated in a human donor who received a COVID-19 vaccine. This chain's CDR3 is CASSQDGASTDTQYF. In DNA form, the CDR3 reads TGCGCCAGCAGCCAAGATGGGGCTTCCACAGATACGCAGTATTTT.